Listed here are 5 T cell receptor beta chains from one sample, sequenced in a study of shared clonotypes between healthy human individuals. Only in-frame clones appear in the TCRdb table, and some are missing; sequencing was by immunoSEQ multiplex PCR. The data contain around 2,000,000 clones, 85% to 95% of them singletons. The sequenced sample was naive CD4+ T cells sorted from blood. Subset in this sample: CD45RA+ positively selected. The source is a man between 18 and 35 years old in good health.

About this clone: The identical CDR3 is also encoded by other nucleotide sequences in the sample. This chain joins TRBV2 and TRBJ1-5; D not certain. Germline values: CDR1 SNHLY, CDR2 FYNNEI. This CDR3 has 13 amino acids. The germline V and J ends were trimmed by 8 bases and 0 bases, with 8 bases remaining between them. Written as DNA, the CDR3 is TGTGCCAGCTCGAGAGATAGCAATCAGCCCCAGCATTTT. Translated: CASSRDSNQPQHF.

The chain uses TRBV27 and TRBJ2-7; D uncertain. Per germline, CDR1 MNHEY and CDR2 SMNVEV (reference sequence). V lost 6 bases, J lost 1 base, and 10 bases lay in between. The CDR3 has 13 residues. Here the CDR3 DNA reads TGTGCCAGCAGCTCCGGCGGATCCTACGAGCAGTACTTC. Translating gives CASSSGGSYEQYF.

This chain links TRBV28 with TRBJ1-4; D unclear. Trimming took off 5 bases at V and 0 bases at J, with 7 bases between the two ends. This CDR3 is 14 amino acids long. The V gene's germline CDR1 is MDHEN and CDR2 SYDVKM. CDR3 region: CASSITATNEKLFF. The CDR3 bases are TGTGCCAGCAGTATTACAGCAACTAATGAAAAACTGTTTTTT.

V and J are TRBV6-1 and TRBJ2-2; the D is unclear. CDR1 is MNHNS, CDR2 SASEGT, per germline. CDR3 length: 13 amino acids. V lost 11 bases and J lost 6, with 16 bases in between. The CDR3 sequence is CAGSVIPAGELFF. DNA of the CDR3: TGTGCCGGCTCGGTCATACCTGCCGGGGAGCTGTTTTTT.

The rearrangement joins TRBV6-5 to TRBJ2-3; TRBD1 is a possible D gene (5 bases). The V end lost 2 bases, the J end lost 6 bases, and 18 bases lay between the germline ends. This CDR3 spans 16 amino acids. Germline loops: CDR1 MNHEY, CDR2 SVGAGI. The chain's CDR3 is CASSYGGADSRDTQYF. In DNA form, the CDR3 reads TGTGCCAGCAGTTACGGTGGGGCAGACTCGCGGGATACGCAGTATTTT.